The entry that follows covers one T cell receptor beta chain sequence. Its matching antigen is unknown. Generated by immunoSEQ multiplex PCR, the TCRdb table keeps only in-frame clones and is missing some. The sample holds roughly 250,000 clones, about 83% seen once. This sample is drawn from a study of cytomegalovirus exposure and HLA in healthy donors. Study-level points and caveats: The authors enumerated around 150 TCR beta chains as linked to cytomegalovirus. Diagnosis of cytomegalovirus status made by the classifier reportedly showed high specificity and sensitivity.

This sequence originates from a man younger than 35 in good health and CMV-seronegative. Source material: PBMCs.

The DNA for the CDR3 is TGCGCCAGCAGCCAAGCCGGAAGGGGGACCCAAGAGACCCAGTACTTC. This encodes CASSQAGRGTQETQYF. This chain joins TRBV4-1 and TRBJ2-5; D may be TRBD1 (6 bases). The V end was cut by 1 base, the J end by 1 base, with 13 bases between. The germline V gene has CDR1 MGHRA and CDR2 YSYEKL. The CDR3 consists of 16 residues.